This is a list of T cell receptor beta chains from one sample in a study of T cell repertoires in cytomegalovirus infection. TCRdb itself ran the reads through MiXCR, one entry per CDR3 protein. Here the sample spans 500,000 to 600,000 distinct CDR3 sequences, about 15% being singletons. The specimen sequenced was CD8+ T cells from PBMCs. These receptors all come from a human donor in good health (CMV status not recorded). Some clones in this sample may be carry-over from other donors' samples. Both conserved end residues are part of each CDR3. D genes are given only for firm matches. Clone size, where shown, is once, few, many, or a class for clones that have expanded.

d_gene | j_gene | v_gene | abundance | CDR3nt | CDR3aa
- | TRBJ2-7 | TRBV27 | many | TGTGCCAGCAGTTTAGTTAGGTCCTCCTACGAGCAGTACTTC | CASSLVRSSYEQYF
TRBD2 | TRBJ2-1 | TRBV2 | few | TGTGCCAGCAGTGCGGGACTAGGGAACTACAATGAGCAGTTCTTC | CASSAGLGNYNEQFF
- | TRBJ2-1 | TRBV24-1 | - | TGTGCCACCAGTGACCCCTCGGGGGATGAGCAGTTCTTC | CATSDPSGDEQFF
TRBD1 | TRBJ2-1 | TRBV12-3/TRBV12-4 | many | TGTGCCAGCAGAGCCCGGGACAGGACGACAGAGCAGTTCTTC | CASRARDRTTEQFF
TRBD2 | TRBJ2-1 | TRBV6-1 | - | TGTGCCAGCCTCGCGGGAGGAAAGAGCTCCTACAATGAGCAGTTCTTC | CASLAGGKSSYNEQFF
- | TRBJ2-7 | TRBV4-2 | - | TGTGCCAGCAGTCATGGGCTTCCATTCTACGAGCAGTACTTC | CASSHGLPFYEQYF
TRBD2 | TRBJ2-3 | TRBV20-1 | - | TGCAGTGCTAGGACTAGCGGGGAAAGCACAGATACGCAGTATTTT | CSARTSGESTDTQYF
- | TRBJ2-7 | TRBV7-6 | many | TGTGCCAGCAGCTTACATCTAACCTACGAGCAGTACTTC | CASSLHLTYEQYF
TRBD2 | TRBJ2-5 | TRBV14 | - | TGTGCCAGCAGCCAAGATATCGGTAGCGGGAGAACACAAGAGACCCAGTACTTC | CASSQDIGSGRTQETQYF
- | TRBJ1-2 | TRBV12-3/TRBV12-4 | many | TGTGCCAGCAGTCCCCGTGGCAGGGACTATGGCTACACCTTC | CASSPRGRDYGYTF
- | TRBJ1-5 | TRBV7-6 | many | TGTGCCAGCAGCTTAGATCCTCCAAGGGTTCGACAGCCCCAGCATTTT | CASSLDPPRVRQPQHF
- | TRBJ1-2 | TRBV27 | - | TGTGCCAGCTTCGGCAGGGCAAAAGGCTACACCTTC | CASFGRAKGYTF
- | TRBJ1-1 | TRBV15 | - | TGTGCCACCAGCAGAGATATAGGAACTGAAGCTTTCTTT | CATSRDIGTEAFF
TRBD2 | TRBJ2-5 | TRBV4-2 | - | TGTGCCAGCAGTCCCCTGGGGACTAGCGGGGAACAAGAGACCCAGTACTTC | CASSPLGTSGEQETQYF
- | TRBJ2-2 | TRBV6-6 | many | TGTGCCAGCAGTTACTGGGGCCTGATGAACACCGGGGAGCTGTTTTTT | CASSYWGLMNTGELFF
- | TRBJ1-1 | TRBV7-2 | many | TGTGCCAGCAGCCCGGGTCCTCTGGTGAACACTGAAGCTTTCTTT | CASSPGPLVNTEAFF
- | TRBJ1-1 | TRBV11-3 | few | TGTGCCAGCAGTCCAAAGCGGTCCCGTGGGAACACTGAAGCTTTCTTT | CASSPKRSRGNTEAFF
- | TRBJ1-2 | TRBV27 | many | TGTGCCAGCAGTAGAAGGGGCAAGGACTATGGCTACACCTTC | CASSRRGKDYGYTF
- | TRBJ1-5 | TRBV5-5 | - | TGTGCCAGCAGCTTGGGATACTATAGCAATCAGCCCCAGCATTTT | CASSLGYYSNQPQHF
- | TRBJ1-2 | TRBV7-9 | many | TGTGCCAGCAGTTCTTACACCTTCTATGGCTACACCTTC | CASSSYTFYGYTF
TRBD2 | TRBJ2-1 | TRBV19 | many | TGTGCCAGTGCTTCTAGCGGGGAGTACAATGAGCAGTTCTTC | CASASSGEYNEQFF
- | TRBJ2-7 | TRBV20-1 | - | TGCAGTGCTAGAGCCCCAAGGGCTGGGGAGCAGTACTTC | CSARAPRAGEQYF
TRBD2 | TRBJ2-3 | TRBV15 | few | TGTGCCACCAGCAGAGCCGGACGGGAGGGGGCAGATACGCAGTATTTT | CATSRAGREGADTQYF
- | TRBJ1-6 | TRBV2 | many | TGTGCCAGCAGCCCAGGTTACCGACAGCCCAGTTCACCCCTCCACTTT | CASSPGYRQPSSPLHF
- | TRBJ2-1 | TRBV10-3 | many | TGTGCCATCAGCTCACCGGGTTTAACCTACAATGAGCAGTTCTTC | CAISSPGLTYNEQFF
- | TRBJ1-3 | TRBV15 | - | TGTGCCACCAGCAGAGTAGGGGAACCGTCTGGAAACACCATATATTTT | CATSRVGEPSGNTIYF
TRBD1 | TRBJ2-7 | TRBV4-1 | few | TGCGCCAGCAGCCAAGATGGCAAGGGGGCGAACTACGAGCAGTACTTC | CASSQDGKGANYEQYF
TRBD2 | TRBJ2-7 | TRBV20-1 | - | TGCAGTGCTAGTGTCTCAGCGGGAGGGCCCTTCACCTACGAGCAGTACTTC | CSASVSAGGPFTYEQYF
- | TRBJ1-2 | TRBV3-1 | few | TGTGCCAGCAGCTCTCGGACGGGGCGGGATGGCTACACCTTC | CASSSRTGRDGYTF
TRBD1 | TRBJ2-1 | TRBV2 | - | TGTGCCAGCAGGGTGGGACAGGCCTACAATGAGCAGTTCTTC | CASRVGQAYNEQFF
TRBD1 | TRBJ1-2 | TRBV5-6 | - | TGTGCCAGCAGCTTTCTGGGACAGGGCCTAGCTAACTATGGCTACACCTTC | CASSFLGQGLANYGYTF
- | TRBJ1-2 | TRBV29-1 | few | TGCAGCGACATACAGGGCCCCTATGGCTACACCTTC | CSDIQGPYGYTF
TRBD2 | TRBJ2-5 | TRBV6-1 | many | TGTGCCAGCAGATCGACTAGCGGATTCACCCCAGAGACCCAGTACTTC | CASRSTSGFTPETQYF
- | TRBJ1-1 | TRBV5-1 | - | TGCGCCAGCAGCTTGGTTACCAGGGAGAACACTGAAGCTTTCTTT | CASSLVTRENTEAFF
TRBD2 | TRBJ2-1 | TRBV19 | many | TGTGCCAGTAGCTATACCCCCCTCCACATAGCGGGAAAGTTATACAATGAGCAGTTCTTC | CASSYTPLHIAGKLYNEQFF
- | TRBJ2-1 | TRBV19 | few | TGTGCCAGTAGCCATAACCACCCCGGGAACAATGAGCAGTTCTTC | CASSHNHPGNNEQFF
TRBD2 | TRBJ2-3 | TRBV12-3/TRBV12-4 | many | TGTGCCAGCAGTTTAATAGCGGGGGCCCCGTTCCATACGCAGTATTTT | CASSLIAGAPFHTQYF
TRBD1 | TRBJ1-5 | TRBV6-5 | few | TGTGCCAGCAGTTACTTCGGGACAGGTAGCAATCAGCCCCAGCATTTT | CASSYFGTGSNQPQHF
TRBD1 | TRBJ1-1 | TRBV11-2 | many | TGTGCCAGCAGCTTAGACATACAGGGGCGGATTACCATGAACACTGAAGCTTTCTTT | CASSLDIQGRITMNTEAFF
- | TRBJ2-7 | TRBV9 | few | TGTGCCAGCAGCGTAGAAACGAGCCCAGAGGGTGAGCAGTACTTC | CASSVETSPEGEQYF
- | TRBJ2-2 | TRBV12-3/TRBV12-4 | - | TGTGCCAGCAGAGGGGACGCAGGTGGTTGGGAGCTGTTTTTT | CASRGDAGGWELFF
- | TRBJ2-3 | TRBV2 | few | TGTGCCAGCAGTGAAGGCAGAAGCACAGATACGCAGTATTTT | CASSEGRSTDTQYF
- | TRBJ1-1 | TRBV29-1 | many | TGCAGCGTTGCCGGGGGCGCTCCAGGCACTGAAGCTTTCTTT | CSVAGGAPGTEAFF
- | TRBJ1-3 | TRBV6-1 | many | TGTGCCAGCAGAGGAGACTCTGGAAACACCATATATTTT | CASRGDSGNTIYF
TRBD1 | TRBJ2-1 | TRBV7-9 | many | TGTGCCAGCAGCCCCTCAGGGACAGGGGAGAATGAGCAGTTCTTC | CASSPSGTGENEQFF
- | TRBJ1-1 | TRBV6-1 | many | TGTGCCAGCAGTGAAAGGCCTGGGAACACTGAAGCTTTCTTT | CASSERPGNTEAFF
TRBD1 | TRBJ2-2 | TRBV12-5 | - | TGTGCTAGTGCCCTAGTGGGCAGGGGGCCGTACACCGGGGAGCTGTTTTTT | CASALVGRGPYTGELFF
TRBD1 | TRBJ1-5 | TRBV6-5 | - | TGTGCCAGCAACCCCGGGACAGGGGACAATCAGCCCCAGCATTTT | CASNPGTGDNQPQHF
- | TRBJ1-5 | TRBV3-1 | - | TGTGCCAGCAGCCAAGGCCACAGTGGGAGCAATCAGCCCCAGCATTTT | CASSQGHSGSNQPQHF
TRBD1 | TRBJ1-1 | TRBV6-1 | many | TGTGCCAGCAGTGAAGCGACTTCAGGGGGCCGATGGGACACTGAAGCTTTCTTT | CASSEATSGGRWDTEAFF